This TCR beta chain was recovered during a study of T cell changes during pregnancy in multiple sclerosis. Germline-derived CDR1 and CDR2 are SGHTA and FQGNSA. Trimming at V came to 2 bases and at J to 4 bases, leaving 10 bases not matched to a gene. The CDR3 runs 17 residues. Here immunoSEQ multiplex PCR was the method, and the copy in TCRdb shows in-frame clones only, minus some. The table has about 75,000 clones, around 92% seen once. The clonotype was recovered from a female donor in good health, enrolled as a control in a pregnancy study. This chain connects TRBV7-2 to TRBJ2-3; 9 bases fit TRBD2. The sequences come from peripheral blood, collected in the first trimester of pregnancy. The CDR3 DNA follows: TGTGCCAGCAGCTTAAGTCTGCGGGGGGGGAGGGCAGATACGCAGTATTTT. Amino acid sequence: CASSLSLRGGRADTQYF.